This T cell receptor beta chain came from a study of cytotoxic CD8 clonotypes in ibrutinib-treated CLL. Overall study: For this cohort, patients were approximately ten relapsed/refractory and around 15 treatment-naive, while under 18 were IGHV unmutated. Study-level points and caveats: Public clonotypes (which were uncommon) either contracted or remained stable on treatment. Patients with sustained remission and those progressing were sampled at differing times.

Sequencing sought depths of 1 in 200,000 to 1 in 1 million T cells. Assay: immunoSEQ multiplex PCR; the TCRdb copy retains only in-frame clones and omits some. There are about 200,000 clones in the sample; 79% occur only once, and roughly 11% lies in the top ten. This CDR3 has 16 residues. Trimming shortened V by 9 bases and J by 0 bases, and 19 bases separated the two germline ends. The germline V gene encodes CDR1 SGHDT and CDR2 YYEEEE. Concerning this clone itself: What it recognizes is unknown.

This sequence was found in a human donor with chronic lymphocytic leukemia. The chain recombines TRBV5-6 with TRBJ1-3; D not resolved. Specimen: PBMCs, collected after 12 months of ibrutinib treatment. Here the CDR3 DNA reads TGTGCCACCTCAGTCCGTGACGACTTCTCTGGAAACACCATATATTTT. It encodes CATSVRDDFSGNTIYF.